The 26 T cell receptor beta chains given below trace back to one sample, sequenced in a study of early T cells in non-severe SARS-CoV-2 infection. TCRdb passed the 5' RACE reads through MiXCR, listing each CDR3 protein once. The table shows 75,000 to 100,000 distinct CDR3 sequences, with around 16% occurring only once. The specimen sequenced was whole blood. The source of these receptors is an adult who was a healthcare worker with PCR-confirmed SARS-CoV-2 infection or an uninfected control (not recorded which).

This clonotype was counted ten times or more. The chain uses TRBV29-1 and TRBJ2-5, with unresolved D. Trimming shortened V by 1 base and J by 3 bases, and 6 bases separated the two germline ends. The CDR3 has 12 amino acids. Germline values: CDR1 SQVTM, CDR2 ANQGSEA. This CDR3 reads CSVEGREETQYF. In DNA, the CDR3 is TGCAGCGTTGAAGGCCGAGAAGAGACCCAGTACTTC.

The table lists this clonotype with a few counts. The chain employs TRBV18 and TRBJ1-3; D is unclear. The CDR3 is made up of 16 amino acids. Germline-derived CDR1 and CDR2 are KGHSH and LQKENI. The V and J ends lost 3 bases and 9 bases respectively, with 21 bases between them. The CDR3 spells CASSPMSGLGGSTIYF. The CDR3, as DNA: TGTGCCAGCTCACCGATGTCTGGACTGGGAGGGAGCACCATATATTTT.

This clonotype was found many times. The chain employs TRBV7-6 and TRBJ1-2; possible D gene TRBD1, 6 bases. V was cut by 5 bases and J by 8 bases, with 15 bases left in between. This CDR3 spans 13 amino acids. The germline V gene has CDR1 SGHVS and CDR2 FNYEAQ. The CDR3 is CASSLEQGRGYTF. The CDR3 DNA is TGTGCCAGCAGCCTAGAGCAGGGGAGGGGCTACACCTTC.

This clonotype was observed a few times. The CDR3 sequence: CSVAGWNTGELFF. Here the CDR3 DNA reads TGCAGCGTTGCTGGGTGGAACACCGGGGAGCTGTTTTTT. This chain links TRBV29-1 with TRBJ2-2; no reliable D call. CDR1 and CDR2 (germline): SQVTM, ANQGSEA. Deletions cut 4 bases from V and 1 base from J, with 7 bases between. CDR3 length: 13 residues.

The chain is built from TRBV29-1 and TRBJ2-2, with D unresolved. V was shortened by 3 bases and J by 0 bases, with 5 bases between the two germline ends. The CDR3 loop spans 13 amino acids. Germline V gives CDR1 SQVTM, CDR2 ANQGSEA. The CDR3 sequence: CSVDSSNTGELFF. Written as DNA, the CDR3 is TGCAGCGTTGACTCTTCGAACACCGGGGAGCTGTTTTTT.

This clonotype has only a few counts. Here the CDR3 DNA reads TGTGCCAGCAGCTCCCCGGCGGGTGGGTCCTACAATGAGCAGTTCTTC. Its translation is CASSSPAGGSYNEQFF. V and J are TRBV11-2 and TRBJ2-1, with a possible D match to TRBD2 (5 bases). Trimming cost V 4 bases and J 1 base, with 14 bases left between them. This CDR3 is 16 amino acids long. In germline, CDR1 is SGHAT, CDR2 FQNNGV.

The V gene is TRBV7-2, the J gene TRBJ2-3; D ambiguous. Trimming removed 1 base from V and 5 bases from J, with 4 bases in between. The germline V gene has CDR1 SGHTA and CDR2 FQGNSA. The CDR3 is 12 amino acids. CDR3 amino acids: CASSLDVDTQYF. The DNA for the CDR3 is TGTGCCAGCAGCTTAGATGTAGATACGCAGTATTTT.

This chain joins TRBV29-1 and TRBJ2-3, with D possibly being TRBD2 (5 bases). The CDR3 has 10 amino acids. Germline CDR1 reads SQVTM; CDR2 reads ANQGSEA. Deletions cut 4 bases from V and 12 bases from J, with 11 bases between. CDR3 protein: CSVGEGYQYF. CDR3 sequence (DNA): TGCAGCGTTGGAGAGGGTTACCAGTATTTT.

The J gene is TRBJ2-3, the V gene TRBV6-2 or TRBV6-3, with 7 bases matching TRBD2. Germline values: CDR1 MNHEY, CDR2 SVGEGT. The CDR3 has 15 residues. Unmatched junction bases numbered 2, after V lost 0 bases and J lost 2 bases. In DNA form, the CDR3 reads TGTGCCAGCAGTTACTCAACTAGCGTCACAGATACGCAGTATTTT. Amino acid sequence: CASSYSTSVTDTQYF.

This clonotype came up many times. The genes are TRBV7-9 and TRBJ1-2; TRBD1 is a possible D gene (6 bases). Germline V gene data show CDR1 as SEHNR and CDR2 as FQNEAQ (reference sequence). This CDR3 is built from 14 residues. V was pared by 6 bases and J by 3 bases, with 14 bases between. CDR3 region: CASSPLRQDYGYTF. The CDR3 DNA is TGTGCCAGCAGTCCACTAAGACAGGACTATGGCTACACCTTC.

This clonotype was seen a handful of times. The chain carries TRBV11-2 and TRBJ2-3, with 10 nucleotides matching TRBD2. V was clipped by 5 bases and J by 6 bases; unmatched bases: 8. This CDR3 is 15 amino acids long. The germline gives CDR1 SGHAT, CDR2 FQNNGV. As DNA, the CDR3 is TGTGCCAGCAGCCTACTTACAGCGGGAGGGGATACGCAGTATTTT. Encoded protein: CASSLLTAGGDTQYF.

This clonotype was seen only a few times. The V call is TRBV20-1, the J call TRBJ2-3, with D uncertain. CDR1 and CDR2 from the germline V gene are DFQATT and SNEGSKA (reference sequence). V was cut by 4 bases and J by 3 bases, with 14 bases left in between. The CDR3 spans 14 residues. The CDR3 DNA reads as TGCAGTGCTAAGGGTGACCCTAAGACAGATACGCAGTATTTT. Residues: CSAKGDPKTDTQYF.

The chain recombines TRBV3-1 with TRBJ2-5; the match to TRBD1 covers 7 bases. The CDR3 has 16 amino acids. CDR1 is LGHDT and CDR2 is YNNKEL in the germline V gene (reference sequence). V shed 3 bases, J shed 4 bases, and the junction held 11 bases outside the gene matches. In nucleotides, the CDR3 is TGTGCCAGCAGCCACAGGGAGAGGGGGCCAGGAGAGACCCAGTACTTC. Its protein product is CASSHRERGPGETQYF.

This clonotype was counted a few times. This chain links TRBV27 with TRBJ2-3, with D possibly being TRBD1 (6 bases). Germline values: CDR1 MNHEY, CDR2 SMNVEV (reference sequence). The CDR3 extends over 16 amino acids. The V end lost 4 bases, the J end lost 2 bases, and 16 bases lay between the germline ends. The CDR3 nucleotides read TGTGCCAGCAGTTGGTCAGGGGCCGGATTCACAGATACGCAGTATTTT. It encodes CASSWSGAGFTDTQYF.

The chain recombines TRBV5-5 with TRBJ1-4; maybe TRBD1 (5 bases). The V end was cut by 4 bases, the J end by 4 bases, with 17 bases between. From germline, CDR1 is SGHKS and CDR2 YYEKEE (reference sequence). This CDR3 is 16 amino acids long. DNA for the CDR3: TGTGCCAGCAGCCCCAATTCAGGGACCCTTAATGAAAAACTGTTTTTT. Translation: CASSPNSGTLNEKLFF.

This clonotype was seen more than once but under ten times. The chain employs TRBV11-2 and TRBJ2-4; the D gene is possibly TRBD1 (6 bases). Trimming removed 4 bases from V and 0 bases from J, with 7 bases in between. CDR1 SGHAT and CDR2 FQNNGV come from the germline V gene. This CDR3 is 14 amino acids long. DNA of the CDR3: TGTGCCAGCAGCTCCAGGGGAGCCAAAAACATTCAGTACTTC. Its translation is CASSSRGAKNIQYF.

This clonotype has at least ten counts. This sequence joins TRBV6-2 or TRBV6-3 and TRBJ1-2; D ambiguous. V lost 6 bases to trimming and J lost 8 bases, with 19 bases between them. Germline loops: CDR1 MNHEY, CDR2 SVGEGT. The CDR3 has 14 residues. The CDR3 loop is CASSLSAAGFGYTF. CDR3 DNA: TGTGCCAGCAGCCTGTCCGCGGCGGGGTTCGGCTACACCTTC.

This clonotype was seen a handful of times. The chain carries TRBV6-6 and TRBJ2-3; possibly TRBD1 or TRBD2 for D (5 bases each). The CDR3 is 15 residues long. Germline V gene data show CDR1 as MNHNY and CDR2 as SVGAGI (reference sequence). With 6 bases removed from V and 5 bases from J, the gap between germline ends came to 18 bases. CDR3 residues: CASSNRDPPEDTQYF. In DNA, the CDR3 is TGTGCCAGCAGCAATAGGGACCCCCCGGAAGATACGCAGTATTTT.

This clonotype was seen ten or more times. This rearrangement joins TRBV29-1 to TRBJ2-3; the match to TRBD2 covers 10 bases. V was pared by 3 bases and J by 5 bases, with 5 bases of the junction left unmatched. This CDR3 comprises 14 residues. Germline V gives CDR1 SQVTM, CDR2 ANQGSEA. CDR3: CSVEKLAGEDTQYF. DNA of the CDR3: TGCAGCGTTGAGAAGCTAGCGGGAGAAGATACGCAGTATTTT.

This clonotype was detected a few times. The chain employs TRBV6-5 and TRBJ2-7; D is undetermined. The V and J ends lost 1 base and 5 bases respectively, with 3 bases between them. Germline lookup yields CDR1 MNHEY and CDR2 SVGAGI. CDR3 size: 11 residues. The CDR3 protein is CASSYWDEQYF. Written as DNA, the CDR3 is TGTGCCAGCAGTTACTGGGACGAGCAGTACTTC.

This clonotype was counted a few times. This chain joins TRBV27 and TRBJ1-1; 7 positions agree with TRBD1. CDR3 length equals 16 residues. The J segment lost 4 bases and the V segment lost 6 bases, leaving 14 bases of the junction unmatched. The germline gives CDR1 MNHEY, CDR2 SMNVEV (reference sequence). The DNA for the CDR3 is TGTGCCAGCAGCCGGACCCGGACAGGATGGGGCACTGAAGCTTTCTTT. Protein product: CASSRTRTGWGTEAFF.

J is TRBJ2-1 and V is TRBV27; 9 bases are shared with TRBD2. The CDR3 extends over 17 amino acids. After removal of 6 bases from V and 0 bases from J, the junction contained 9 bases not matched to a gene. Germline V gives CDR1 MNHEY, CDR2 SMNVEV (reference sequence). CDR3 sequence reads: CASRPSSGISSYNEQFF. CDR3 coding DNA: TGTGCCAGCAGACCGTCTAGCGGGATAAGCTCCTACAATGAGCAGTTCTTC.

The chain links TRBV7-9 to TRBJ2-7; 10 bases map to TRBD1. The CDR3 has 14 residues. The junction had 2 bases not matched to a gene; V was cut back by 1 base and J by 5 bases. Germline CDR1 reads SEHNR; CDR2 reads FQNEAQ (reference sequence). CDR3: CASSLGQGADEQYF. The DNA for the CDR3 is TGTGCCAGCAGCTTAGGACAGGGGGCCGACGAGCAGTACTTC.

Only a few counts were recorded for this clonotype. The chain employs TRBV29-1 and TRBJ2-1; no clear D gene. Germline CDR1 SQVTM, CDR2 ANQGSEA. The CDR3 is made up of 13 amino acids. V shed 5 bases and J shed 8 bases, with 16 bases lying between them. CDR3 loop: CSVISTLSYEQFF. In DNA, the CDR3 is TGCAGCGTTATCTCAACCCTAAGCTATGAGCAGTTCTTC.

This clonotype has a count of ten or more. The chain uses TRBV7-2 and TRBJ1-5; TRBD1 agrees at 10 bases. The germline V gene has CDR1 SGHTA and CDR2 FQGNSA. There are 18 residues in the CDR3. The junction had 16 bases not matched to a gene; V was cut back by 6 bases and J by 5 bases. CDR3 sequence (DNA): TGTGCCAGCAGTTCGTCGTACTTGGGACAGGGGTCCTATCAGCCCCAGCATTTT. This codes for CASSSSYLGQGSYQPQHF.

The rearrangement joins TRBV19 to TRBJ2-7, with D maybe TRBD2 (5 bases). Germline V gene sequence: CDR1 LNHDA, CDR2 SQIVND (reference sequence). The CDR3 length is 11 residues. Trimming removed 8 bases at V and 7 bases at J, with 12 bases between. CDR3: CASGEGLEQYF. The CDR3 DNA sequence: TGTGCCAGTGGCGAGGGTCTGGAGCAGTACTTC. The full variable domain, in which reference TRBV19 and TRBJ2-7 provide the parts outside the CDR3, is DGGITQSPKYLFRKEGQNVTLSCEQNLNHDAMYWYRQDPGQGLRLIYYSQIVNDFQKGDIAEGYSVSREKKESFPLTVTSAQKNPTAFYLCASGEGLEQYFGPGTRLTVT.